This TCR beta chain was captured in a study of T cell responses to AZD1222 COVID-19 vaccine. Remarks on this clone: Its antigen remains unidentified.

Using immunoSEQ multiplex PCR, the repertoire was profiled, and TCRdb retains in-frame clones only, with some absent. The sample records about 120,000 clones, around 93% being singletons. V gave up 2 bases and J gave up 0 bases, with 9 bases separating them. Germline V gene data show CDR1 as SGHRS and CDR2 as YFSETQ. The CDR3 consists of 15 residues. The study, taken as a whole, reports: When two AZD1222 doses had been given, Spike-specific TCR breadth and depth rose. Every sample of the repertoires postdated the peak T cell response.

This chain links TRBV5-1 with TRBJ2-1; no reliable D call. This receptor was taken from an adult in good health. The source material was peripheral blood, sampled on day 0 of AZD1222 vaccination. CDR3 DNA sequence: TGCGCCAGCAGCTTCCGGGCGAGCTCCTACAATGAGCAGTTCTTC. It translates to CASSFRASSYNEQFF. Based on the CDR3 plus reference TRBV5-1 and TRBJ2-1, the full variable domain is KAGVTQTPRYLIKTRGQQVTLSCSPISGHRSVSWYQQTPGQGLQFLFEYFSETQRNKGNFPGRFSGRQFSNSRSEMNVSTLELGDSALYLCASSFRASSYNEQFFGPGTRLTVL.